The 18 T cell receptor beta chains in this list originate from one sample, sequenced in a study of metastatic and nonmetastatic thyroid tumors. Prior to thyroid surgery, none of the patients had received any treatment. TCRdb recomputed clones from the PCR reads via MiXCR. The table has 30,000 to 40,000 clones, 19% seen once. Sequenced material: blood. The receptors stem from a female donor with papillary thyroid cancer or a benign thyroid nodule (not recorded which). Some clones in this sample may be carry-over from other donors' samples.

The sample holds many counts of this clone. The V call is TRBV7-8, the J call TRBJ2-6; tentative D call: TRBD1 (5 bases). CDR3 size: 15 residues. Trimming took off 5 bases at V and 0 bases at J, with 8 bases between the two ends. Germline CDR1 is SGHVS and CDR2 is FQNEAQ. The CDR3 protein is CASSRQGSGANVLTF. DNA of the CDR3: TGTGCCAGCAGCCGTCAGGGCTCTGGGGCCAACGTCCTGACTTTC.

V and J are TRBV12-3 or TRBV12-4 and TRBJ2-7; 9 bases agree with TRBD1. The V gene end was trimmed by 6 bases and the J gene end by 9 bases; junction bases not matched to a gene: 6. The CDR3 spans 12 residues. CDR3 residues: CASRGTGFGQYF. The CDR3, as DNA: TGTGCCAGCAGGGGGACAGGGTTCGGGCAGTACTTC.

Concerning this clone: The same CDR3 is also encoded by other DNA sequences in this sample. The V gene is TRBV20-1, the J gene TRBJ1-2; TRBD1 matches 7 bases. CDR3 length equals 14 residues. Germline V lookup: CDR1 DFQATT, CDR2 SNEGSKA (reference sequence). Germline trimming cut 2 bases from V and 8 bases from J; bases unmatched to any gene: 11. The CDR3 DNA sequence: TGCAGTGCTAGAACCGGGACAGTTAGCTCGGGCTACACCTTC. Amino acids: CSARTGTVSSGYTF.

This rearrangement joins TRBV20-1 to TRBJ2-2; perhaps TRBD2 as D (6 bases). CDR3 length: 18 residues. Germline V CDR1 and CDR2: DFQATT, SNEGSKA (reference sequence). The V end was cut by 0 bases, the J end by 4 bases, with 21 bases between. The CDR3 nucleotides read TGCAGTGCTAGAGATTCGAATGCACACCCCGGGGGCACCGGGGAGCTGTTTTTT. Translated, it gives CSARDSNAHPGGTGELFF.

Turning to this clone: The conserved phenylalanine or tryptophan normally closing the CDR3 is absent here, so this likely arose from a read error. V and J are TRBV6-1 and TRBJ2-5, with 7 positions matching TRBD1. CDR1 is MNHNS and CDR2 is SASEGT in the germline V gene. The ends lost 4 bases at V and 4 bases at J; junction bases unmatched: 6. The CDR3 runs 14 residues. The CDR3 region is CASSVKGGGETQYL. The CDR3 bases are TGTGCCAGCAGTGTAAAAGGGGGCGGAGAGACCCAGTACTTA.

This sequence joins TRBV11-2 and TRBJ1-3; tentatively, D is TRBD1 (5 bases). V lost 5 bases and J lost 0, with 11 bases in between. From germline, CDR1 is SGHAT and CDR2 FQNNGV. The CDR3 contains 15 residues. The CDR3: CASSQDGGSGNTIYF. In DNA, the CDR3 is TGTGCCAGCAGCCAGGACGGGGGCTCTGGAAACACCATATATTTT.

This clone was detected many times. J is TRBJ1-5 and V is TRBV20-1; 11 nucleotides agree with TRBD1. The CDR3 contains 15 residues. Trimming cost V 0 bases and J 9 bases; bases outside gene matches: 7. Germline V gene lookup returns CDR1 DFQATT and CDR2 SNEGSKA (reference sequence). CDR3 bases: TGCAGTGCTAGAGATCCTACGGGACAGGGGGTGCCCCAGCATTTT. Translated: CSARDPTGQGVPQHF.

The chain joins TRBV11-2 to TRBJ2-1; a weak D match, TRBD2 (7 bases). Deletions cut 10 bases from V and 3 bases from J, with 19 bases between. Germline V gene sequence: CDR1 SGHAT, CDR2 FQNNGV. This CDR3 comprises 15 residues. CDR3 DNA: TGTGCCACCAGAGGGGGGGACGCCATCTACAATGAGCAGTTCTTC. Its translation is CATRGGDAIYNEQFF.

In this sample, this clone turned up many times. The chain uses TRBV6-1 and TRBJ2-3; the match to TRBD2 covers 11 bases. V shed 4 bases and J 4 bases; nucleotides not matched to a gene: 1. The germline V gene has CDR1 MNHNS and CDR2 SASEGT. This CDR3 is built from 14 residues. The CDR3 coding sequence is TGTGCCAGCAGTGGACTAGCGGGACCAGATACGCAGTATTTT. Protein sequence: CASSGLAGPDTQYF.

About this clone: Germline is not matched at one junction end, which may reflect a read error. J is TRBJ1-5 and V is TRBV6-5, with a tentative D call TRBD1 (6 bases). CDR1 is MNHEY and CDR2 is SVGAGI in the germline V gene. The CDR3 length is 16 residues. CDR3 in DNA: TGTGCCAGCAGTTACTTTATGTCGGGGGGCTTGCAGCCCCAGCATTTC. It codes for CASSYFMSGGLQPQHF.

The rearrangement uses TRBV20-1 and TRBJ2-5; D might be TRBD1 (6 bases). Trimming removed 6 bases from V and 5 bases from J, with 16 bases in between. The CDR3 has 13 residues. The germline gives CDR1 DFQATT, CDR2 SNEGSKA (reference sequence). Here the CDR3 reads CSAQNRAGETQYF. The CDR3, as DNA: TGCAGTGCACAAAACAGGGCTGGGGAGACCCAGTACTTC.

The chain combines TRBV20-1 with TRBJ2-2, with TRBD2 as a possible D gene (5 bases). From germline, CDR1 is DFQATT and CDR2 SNEGSKA (reference sequence). The CDR3 has 16 amino acids. V was pared by 2 bases and J by 5 bases, with 18 bases between. DNA of the CDR3: TGCAGTGCTAGATATAGGGAGTGCATGGGGACCGGGGAGCTGTTTTTT. Translated: CSARYRECMGTGELFF.

This clone was counted a few times. V and J are TRBV6-1 and TRBJ2-2; 8 nucleotides match TRBD2. In germline, CDR1 is MNHNS, CDR2 SASEGT. CDR3 length: 16 amino acids. Trimming cost V 3 bases and J 11 bases; bases outside gene matches: 14. The CDR3 loop is CASSDQSGGHTCELFF. The CDR3 DNA follows: TGTGCCAGCAGTGACCAGAGCGGGGGTCACACCTGCGAGCTGTTTTTT.

The gene calls are TRBV28 and TRBJ2-3; D is ambiguous. Germline CDR1 MDHEN, CDR2 SYDVKM. The V and J ends lost 3 bases and 3 bases respectively, with 19 bases between them. The CDR3 has 17 residues. CDR3 region: CASSFWFRCHTTDTQYF. CDR3 DNA: TGTGCCAGCAGTTTCTGGTTTCGATGTCACACTACAGATACGCAGTATTTT.

This clone was picked up many times. A much larger clone differs from this one at a single base, so this may be a read error. The V call is TRBV28, the J call TRBJ2-1, with D unclear. Germline V gene sequence: CDR1 MDHEN, CDR2 SYDVKM. Trimming cost V 9 bases and J 12 bases, with 9 bases left between them. The CDR3 runs to 9 residues. The CDR3 bases are TGTGCCAGGTCCGAGGTGCAGTTCTTC. It codes for CARSEVQFF.

This clone was recorded many times. The sample has other DNA sequences that encode this CDR3 too. This chain joins TRBV11-3 and TRBJ1-1, with a weak D call TRBD1 (6 bases). The germline V gene encodes CDR1 SGHNT and CDR2 YENEEA. The length of the CDR3 is 12 residues. Trimming shortened V by 5 bases and J by 7 bases, and 11 bases separated the two germline ends. CDR3 nucleotides: TGTGCCAGCAGCCGGTCAGGGGTTGAAGCTTTCTTT. It is translated as CASSRSGVEAFF.

V and J are TRBV5-4 and TRBJ2-5, with D maybe TRBD2 (5 bases). Per germline, CDR1 SGHNT and CDR2 YYREEE (reference sequence). There are 16 residues in the CDR3. V lost 4 bases, J lost 1 base, and 17 bases lay in between. The CDR3 DNA follows: TGTGCCAGCAGCCCGGACGGCGGGTCTACCCAAGAGACCCAGTACTTC. Its translation is CASSPDGGSTQETQYF. The whole variable domain, remainder taken from reference TRBV5-4 and TRBJ2-5, is ETGVTQSPTHLIKTRGQQVTLRCSSQSGHNTVSWYQQALGQGPQFIFQYYREEENGRGNFPPRFSGLQFPNYSSELNVNALELDDSALYLCASSPDGGSTQETQYFGPGTRLLVL.

This clone is classed as medium-sized. This chain joins TRBV6-1 and TRBJ2-7; D is uncertain. V lost 9 bases and J lost 3, with 15 bases in between. CDR1 and CDR2 (germline): MNHNS, SASEGT. This CDR3 has 13 amino acids. The CDR3 DNA follows: TGTGCCAGTCAGACACTCCCCTACTACGAGCAGTACTTC. This encodes CASQTLPYYEQYF.